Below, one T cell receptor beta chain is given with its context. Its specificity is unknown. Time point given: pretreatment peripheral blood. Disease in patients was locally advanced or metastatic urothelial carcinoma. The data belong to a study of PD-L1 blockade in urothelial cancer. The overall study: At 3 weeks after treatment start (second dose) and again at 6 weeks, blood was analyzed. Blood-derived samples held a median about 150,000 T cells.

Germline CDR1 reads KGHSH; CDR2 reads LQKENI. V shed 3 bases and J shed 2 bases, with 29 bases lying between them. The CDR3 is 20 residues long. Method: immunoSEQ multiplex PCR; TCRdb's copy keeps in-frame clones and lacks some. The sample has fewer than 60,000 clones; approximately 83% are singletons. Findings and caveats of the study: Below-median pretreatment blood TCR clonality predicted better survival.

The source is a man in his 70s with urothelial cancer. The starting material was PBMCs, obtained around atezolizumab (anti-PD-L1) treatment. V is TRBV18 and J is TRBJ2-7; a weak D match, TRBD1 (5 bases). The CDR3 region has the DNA TGTGCCAGCTCACCCGGTGAAACAGGAGAAACCCACACTCAAACCTACGAGCAGTACTTC. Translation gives CASSPGETGETHTQTYEQYF.